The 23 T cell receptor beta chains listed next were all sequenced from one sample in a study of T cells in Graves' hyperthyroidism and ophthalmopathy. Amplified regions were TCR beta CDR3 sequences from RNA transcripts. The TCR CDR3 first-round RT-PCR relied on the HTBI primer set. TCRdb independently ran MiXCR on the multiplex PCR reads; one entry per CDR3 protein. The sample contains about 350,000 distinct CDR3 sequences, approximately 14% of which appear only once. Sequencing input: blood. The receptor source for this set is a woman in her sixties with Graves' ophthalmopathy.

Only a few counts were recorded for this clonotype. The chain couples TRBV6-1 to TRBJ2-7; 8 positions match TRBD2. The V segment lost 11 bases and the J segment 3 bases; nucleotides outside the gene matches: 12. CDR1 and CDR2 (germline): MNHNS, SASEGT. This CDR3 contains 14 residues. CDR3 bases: TGTGCCTCCTCCTCGGGGGGGGTTGGCTACGAGCAGTACTTC. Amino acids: CASSSGGVGYEQYF.

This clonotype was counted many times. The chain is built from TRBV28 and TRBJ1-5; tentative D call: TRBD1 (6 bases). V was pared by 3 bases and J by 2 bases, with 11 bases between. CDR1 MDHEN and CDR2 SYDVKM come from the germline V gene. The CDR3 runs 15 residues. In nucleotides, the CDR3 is TGTGCCAGCAGTTTGGGACACGCTGGCAATCAGCCCCAGCATTTT. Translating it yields CASSLGHAGNQPQHF. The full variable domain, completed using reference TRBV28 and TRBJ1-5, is DVKVTQSSRYLVKRTGEKVFLECVQDMDHENMFWYRQDPGLGLRLIYFSYDVKMKEKGDIPEGYSVSREKKERFSLILESASTNQTSMYLCASSLGHAGNQPQHFGDGTRLSIL.

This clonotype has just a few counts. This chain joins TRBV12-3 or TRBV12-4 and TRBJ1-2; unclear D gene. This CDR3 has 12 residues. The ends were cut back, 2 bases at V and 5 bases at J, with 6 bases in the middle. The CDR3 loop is CASSLLGYGYTF. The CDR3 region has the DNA TGTGCCAGCAGTTTACTAGGATATGGCTACACCTTC.

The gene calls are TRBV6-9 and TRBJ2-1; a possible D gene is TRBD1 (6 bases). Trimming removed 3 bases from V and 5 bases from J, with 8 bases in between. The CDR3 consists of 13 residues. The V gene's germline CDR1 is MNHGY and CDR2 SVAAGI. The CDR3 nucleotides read TGTGCCAGCAGTTACTGGGACAACAATGAGCAGTTCTTC. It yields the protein CASSYWDNNEQFF.

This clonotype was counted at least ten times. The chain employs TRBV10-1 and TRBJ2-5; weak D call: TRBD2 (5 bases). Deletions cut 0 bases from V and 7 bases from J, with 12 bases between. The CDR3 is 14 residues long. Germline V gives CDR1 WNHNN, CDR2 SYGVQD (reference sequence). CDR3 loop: CASSESFNAGTQYF. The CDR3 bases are TGCGCCAGCAGTGAGTCGTTCAACGCGGGGACCCAGTACTTC.

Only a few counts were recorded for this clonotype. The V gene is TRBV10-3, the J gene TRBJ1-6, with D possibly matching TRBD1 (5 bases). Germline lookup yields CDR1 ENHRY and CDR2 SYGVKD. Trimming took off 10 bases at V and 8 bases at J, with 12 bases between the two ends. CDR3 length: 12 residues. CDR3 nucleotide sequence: TGTGCCACGGGGGGGGGGGATTCACCCCTCCACTTT. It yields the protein CATGGGDSPLHF.

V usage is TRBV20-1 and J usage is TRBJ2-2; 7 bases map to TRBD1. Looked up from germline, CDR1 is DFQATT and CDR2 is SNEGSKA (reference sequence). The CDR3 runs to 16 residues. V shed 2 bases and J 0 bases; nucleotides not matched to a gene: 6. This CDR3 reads CSARRTGTSNTGELFF. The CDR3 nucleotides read TGCAGTGCTAGAAGGACAGGTACCTCGAACACCGGGGAGCTGTTTTTT.

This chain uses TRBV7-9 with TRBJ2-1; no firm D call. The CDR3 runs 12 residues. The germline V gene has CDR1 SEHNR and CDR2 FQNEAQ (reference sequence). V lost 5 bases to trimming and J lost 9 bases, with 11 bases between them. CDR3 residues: CASSQLSVEQFF. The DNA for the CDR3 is TGTGCCAGCAGCCAACTAAGTGTTGAGCAGTTCTTC.

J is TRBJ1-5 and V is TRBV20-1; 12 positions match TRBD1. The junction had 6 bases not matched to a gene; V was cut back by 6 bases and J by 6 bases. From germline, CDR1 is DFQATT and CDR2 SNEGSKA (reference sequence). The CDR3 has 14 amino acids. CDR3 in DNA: TGCAGTGCCCGGGGACAGGGGGCAGGTCAGCCCCAGCATTTT. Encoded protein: CSARGQGAGQPQHF.

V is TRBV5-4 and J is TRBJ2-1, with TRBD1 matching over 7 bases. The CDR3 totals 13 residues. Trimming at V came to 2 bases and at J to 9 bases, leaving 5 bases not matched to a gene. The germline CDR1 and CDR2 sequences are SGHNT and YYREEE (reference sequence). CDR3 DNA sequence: TGTGCCAGCAGCTTCGCGACAGGGATTGAGCAGTTCTTC. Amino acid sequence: CASSFATGIEQFF.

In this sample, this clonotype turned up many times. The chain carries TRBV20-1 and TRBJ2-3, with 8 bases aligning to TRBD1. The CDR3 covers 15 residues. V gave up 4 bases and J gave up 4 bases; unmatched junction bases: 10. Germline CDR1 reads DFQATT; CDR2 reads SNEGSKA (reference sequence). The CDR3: CSAKPQGARADTQYF. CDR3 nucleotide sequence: TGCAGTGCTAAACCTCAGGGGGCGAGGGCAGATACGCAGTATTTT.

This CDR3 reads CASSLPQGDYEQYF. CDR3 DNA: TGTGCCAGCAGCCTACCTCAGGGAGACTACGAGCAGTACTTC. The rearrangement links TRBV14 to TRBJ2-7; D possibly uses TRBD1 or TRBD2 (5 bases each). Germline V CDR1 and CDR2: SGHDN, FVKESK. The V end was cut by 4 bases, the J end by 3 bases, with 13 bases between. The CDR3 has 14 amino acids.

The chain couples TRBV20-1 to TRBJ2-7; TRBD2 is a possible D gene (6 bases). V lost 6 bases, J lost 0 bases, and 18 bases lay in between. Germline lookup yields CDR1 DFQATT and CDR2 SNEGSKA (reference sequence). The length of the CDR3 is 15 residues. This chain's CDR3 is CSAGAGTGSSYEQYF. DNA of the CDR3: TGCAGTGCCGGAGCCGGGACTGGAAGCTCCTACGAGCAGTACTTC.

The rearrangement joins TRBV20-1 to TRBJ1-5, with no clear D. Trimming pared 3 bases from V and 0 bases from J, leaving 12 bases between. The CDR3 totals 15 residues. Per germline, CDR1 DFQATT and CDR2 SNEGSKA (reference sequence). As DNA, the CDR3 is TGCAGTGCTAGTTACGGCATGATTAGCAATCAGCCCCAGCATTTT. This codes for CSASYGMISNQPQHF.

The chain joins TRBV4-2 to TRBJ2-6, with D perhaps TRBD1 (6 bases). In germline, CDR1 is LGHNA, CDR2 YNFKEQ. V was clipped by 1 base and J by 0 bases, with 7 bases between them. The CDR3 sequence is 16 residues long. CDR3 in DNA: TGTGCCAGCAGCCAAGGGGGGCTCTCTGGGGCCAACGTCCTGACTTTC. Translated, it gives CASSQGGLSGANVLTF.

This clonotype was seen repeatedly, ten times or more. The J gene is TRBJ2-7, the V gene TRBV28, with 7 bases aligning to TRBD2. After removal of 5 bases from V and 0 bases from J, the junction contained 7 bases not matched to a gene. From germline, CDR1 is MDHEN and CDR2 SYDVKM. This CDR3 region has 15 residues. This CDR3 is CASSPAGSPSYEQYF. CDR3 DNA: TGTGCCAGCAGTCCAGCGGGGTCGCCCTCCTACGAGCAGTACTTC.

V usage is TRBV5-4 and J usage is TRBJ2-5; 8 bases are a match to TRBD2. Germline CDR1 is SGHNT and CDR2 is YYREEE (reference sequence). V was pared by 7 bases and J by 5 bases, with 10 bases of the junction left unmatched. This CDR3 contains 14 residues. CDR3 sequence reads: CASRRAGARETQYF. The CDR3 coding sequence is TGTGCCAGCCGACGAGCGGGAGCCCGGGAGACCCAGTACTTC.

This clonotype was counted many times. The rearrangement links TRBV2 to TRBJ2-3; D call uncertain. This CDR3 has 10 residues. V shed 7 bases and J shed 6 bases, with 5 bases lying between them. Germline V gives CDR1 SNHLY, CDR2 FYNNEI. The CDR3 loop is CASTGDTQYF. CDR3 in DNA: TGTGCCAGCACTGGGGATACGCAGTATTTT. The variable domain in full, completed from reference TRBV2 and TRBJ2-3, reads EPEVTQTPSHQVTQMGQEVILRCVPISNHLYFYWYRQILGQKVEFLVSFYNNEISEKSEIFDDQFSVERPDGSNFTLKIRSTKLEDSAMYFCASTGDTQYFGPGTRLTVL.

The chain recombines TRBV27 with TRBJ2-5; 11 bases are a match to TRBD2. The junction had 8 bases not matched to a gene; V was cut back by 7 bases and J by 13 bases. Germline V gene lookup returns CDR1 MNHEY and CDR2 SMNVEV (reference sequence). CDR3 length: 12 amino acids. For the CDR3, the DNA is TGTGCCAGCAAAGGGACTAGCGGTTTCTCGTACTTC. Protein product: CASKGTSGFSYF.

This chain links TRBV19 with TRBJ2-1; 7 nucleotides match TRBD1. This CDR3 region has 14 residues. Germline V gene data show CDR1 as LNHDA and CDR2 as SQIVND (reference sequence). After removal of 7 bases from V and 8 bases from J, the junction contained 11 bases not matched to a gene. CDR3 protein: CASINSPGGHEQFF. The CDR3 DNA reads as TGTGCCAGTATTAATAGCCCAGGGGGACATGAGCAGTTCTTC.

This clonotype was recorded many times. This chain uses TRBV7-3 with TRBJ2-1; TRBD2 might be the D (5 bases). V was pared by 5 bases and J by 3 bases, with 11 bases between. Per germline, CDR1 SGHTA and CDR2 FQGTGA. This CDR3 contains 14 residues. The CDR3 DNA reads TGTGCCAGCAGCCCCGCTCGGGGCTACAATGAGCAGTTCTTC. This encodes CASSPARGYNEQFF.

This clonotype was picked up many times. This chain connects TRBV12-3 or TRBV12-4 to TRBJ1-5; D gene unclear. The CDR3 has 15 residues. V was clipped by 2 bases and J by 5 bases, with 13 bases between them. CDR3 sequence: CASSLPGLGYQPQHF. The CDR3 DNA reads TGTGCCAGCAGTTTACCGGGTCTAGGGTATCAGCCCCAGCATTTT.

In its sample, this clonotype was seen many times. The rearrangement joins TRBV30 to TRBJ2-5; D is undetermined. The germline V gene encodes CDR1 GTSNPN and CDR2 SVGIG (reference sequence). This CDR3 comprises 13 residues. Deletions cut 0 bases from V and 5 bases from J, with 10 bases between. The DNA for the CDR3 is TGTGCCTGGAGTGTGGGTATTCGGGAGACCCAGTACTTC. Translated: CAWSVGIRETQYF.